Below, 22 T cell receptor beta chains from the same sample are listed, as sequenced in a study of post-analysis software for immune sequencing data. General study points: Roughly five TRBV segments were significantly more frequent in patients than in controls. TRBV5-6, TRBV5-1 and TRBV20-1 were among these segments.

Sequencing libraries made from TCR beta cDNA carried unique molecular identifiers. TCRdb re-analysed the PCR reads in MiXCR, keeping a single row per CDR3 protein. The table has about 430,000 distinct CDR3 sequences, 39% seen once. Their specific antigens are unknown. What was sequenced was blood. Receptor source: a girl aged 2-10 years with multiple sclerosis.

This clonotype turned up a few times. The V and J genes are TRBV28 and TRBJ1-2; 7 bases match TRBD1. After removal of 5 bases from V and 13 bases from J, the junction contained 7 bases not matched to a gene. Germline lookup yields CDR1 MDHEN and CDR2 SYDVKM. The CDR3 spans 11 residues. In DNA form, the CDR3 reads TGTGCCAGCAGTCCGGGACAGCTGGGCACCTTC. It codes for CASSPGQLGTF.

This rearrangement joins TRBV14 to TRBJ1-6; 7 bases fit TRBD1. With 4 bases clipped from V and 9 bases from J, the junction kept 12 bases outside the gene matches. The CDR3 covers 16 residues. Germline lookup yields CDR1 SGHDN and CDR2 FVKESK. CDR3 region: CASSPIDRERGSPLHF. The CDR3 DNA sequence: TGTGCCAGCAGCCCTATTGACAGGGAGAGGGGTTCACCCCTCCACTTT.

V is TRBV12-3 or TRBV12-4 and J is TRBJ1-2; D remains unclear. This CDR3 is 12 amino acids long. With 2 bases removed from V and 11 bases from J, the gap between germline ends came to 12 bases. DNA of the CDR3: TGTGCCAGCAGTTTAACAAGTCGGCCATACACCTTC. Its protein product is CASSLTSRPYTF.

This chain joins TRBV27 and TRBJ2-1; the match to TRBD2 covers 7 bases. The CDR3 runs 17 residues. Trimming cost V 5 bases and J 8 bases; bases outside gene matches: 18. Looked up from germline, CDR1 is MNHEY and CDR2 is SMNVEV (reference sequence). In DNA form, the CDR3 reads TGTGCCAGCAGTCCGGCCTGGAGGAGCGGGAATAAGCATGAGCAGTTCTTC. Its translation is CASSPAWRSGNKHEQFF.

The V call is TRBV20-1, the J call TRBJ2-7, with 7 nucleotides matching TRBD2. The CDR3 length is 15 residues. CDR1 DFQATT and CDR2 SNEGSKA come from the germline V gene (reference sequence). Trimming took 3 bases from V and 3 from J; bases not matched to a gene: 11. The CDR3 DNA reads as TGCAGTGCTAGGGGGACTAACCTGAAACTCTACGAGCAGTACTTC. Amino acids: CSARGTNLKLYEQYF.

The CDR3 here is CASSWGQTYGYTF. CDR3 in DNA: TGTGCCAGCAGCTGGGGACAGACCTATGGCTACACCTTC. The chain combines TRBV6-5 with TRBJ1-2, with 7 bases aligning to TRBD1. This CDR3 region has 13 residues. The J segment lost 4 bases and the V segment lost 6 bases, leaving 5 bases of the junction unmatched. The V gene's germline CDR1 is MNHEY and CDR2 SVGAGI.

CDR3 protein: CASSLVAGVYNEQFF. The CDR3 nucleotides are TGTGCCAGCAGCTTAGTAGCGGGGGTGTACAATGAGCAGTTCTTC. The V gene is TRBV11-2, the J gene TRBJ2-1; 9 bases are shared with TRBD2. Germline lookup yields CDR1 SGHAT and CDR2 FQNNGV. After removal of 1 base from V and 4 bases from J, the junction contained 2 bases not matched to a gene. CDR3 size: 15 residues.

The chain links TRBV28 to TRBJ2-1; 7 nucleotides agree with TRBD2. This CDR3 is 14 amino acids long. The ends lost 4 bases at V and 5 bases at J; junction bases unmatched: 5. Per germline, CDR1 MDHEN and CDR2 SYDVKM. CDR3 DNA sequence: TGTGCCAGCAGTTGGGAGGGGAGGAACAATGAGCAGTTCTTC. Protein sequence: CASSWEGRNNEQFF.

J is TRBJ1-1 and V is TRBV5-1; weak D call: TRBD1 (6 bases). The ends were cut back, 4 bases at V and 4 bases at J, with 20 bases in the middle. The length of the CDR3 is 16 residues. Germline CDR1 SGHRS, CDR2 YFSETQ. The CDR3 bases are TGCGCCAGCAGCGAGGTATTACTCAAAGGGGGCACTGAAGCTTTCTTT. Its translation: CASSEVLLKGGTEAFF.

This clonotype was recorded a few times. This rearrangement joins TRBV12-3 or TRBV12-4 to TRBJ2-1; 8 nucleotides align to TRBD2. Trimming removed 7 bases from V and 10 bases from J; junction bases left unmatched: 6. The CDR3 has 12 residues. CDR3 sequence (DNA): TGTGCCAGCACCCAGACTAGCGTAGAGCAGTTCTTC. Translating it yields CASTQTSVEQFF.

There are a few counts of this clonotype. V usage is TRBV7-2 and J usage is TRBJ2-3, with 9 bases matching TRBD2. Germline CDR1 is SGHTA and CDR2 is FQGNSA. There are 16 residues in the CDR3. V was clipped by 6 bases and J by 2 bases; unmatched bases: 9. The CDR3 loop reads CASSPRPSGTTDTQYF. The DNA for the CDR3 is TGTGCCAGCAGTCCCAGACCTAGCGGGACCACAGATACGCAGTATTTT. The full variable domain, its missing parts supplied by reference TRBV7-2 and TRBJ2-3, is GAGVSQSPSNKVTEKGKDVELRCDPISGHTALYWYRQSLGQGLEFLIYFQGNSAPDKSGLPSDRFSAERTGGSVSTLTIQRTQQEDSAVYLCASSPRPSGTTDTQYFGPGTRLTVL.

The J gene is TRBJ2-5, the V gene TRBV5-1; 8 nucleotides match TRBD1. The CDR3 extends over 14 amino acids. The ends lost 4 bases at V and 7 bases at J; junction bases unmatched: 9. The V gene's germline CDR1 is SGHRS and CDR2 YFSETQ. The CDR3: CASSPGQDKGTQYF. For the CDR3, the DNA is TGCGCCAGCAGCCCGGGACAGGACAAAGGGACCCAGTACTTC.

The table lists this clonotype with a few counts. The CDR3 sequence: CSAPKDYQETQYF. CDR3 bases: TGCAGTGCCCCAAAGGACTACCAAGAGACCCAGTACTTC. V gene TRBV20-1 combines with J gene TRBJ2-5; D perhaps matches TRBD2 (5 bases). The CDR3 is made up of 13 amino acids. Germline V gene lookup returns CDR1 DFQATT and CDR2 SNEGSKA (reference sequence). V gave up 6 bases and J gave up 0 bases, with 11 bases separating them.

The CDR3 bases are TGTGCCAGCAGCCCGCATAAAATGAGTTTCCGAAGGGCATATGGGTGGTATGGCTACACCTTC. Its translation: CASSPHKMSFRRAYGWYGYTF. This rearrangement joins TRBV9 to TRBJ1-2; D gene ambiguous. The V end was cut by 4 bases, the J end by 5 bases, with 36 bases between. CDR3 length: 21 residues. In germline, CDR1 is SGDLS, CDR2 YYNGEE.

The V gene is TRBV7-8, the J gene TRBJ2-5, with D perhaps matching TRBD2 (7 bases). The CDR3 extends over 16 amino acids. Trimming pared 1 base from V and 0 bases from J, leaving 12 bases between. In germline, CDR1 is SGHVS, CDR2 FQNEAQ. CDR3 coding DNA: TGTGCCAGCAGCTTAGGAGGGGGGGCTAACCAAGAGACCCAGTACTTC. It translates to CASSLGGGANQETQYF.

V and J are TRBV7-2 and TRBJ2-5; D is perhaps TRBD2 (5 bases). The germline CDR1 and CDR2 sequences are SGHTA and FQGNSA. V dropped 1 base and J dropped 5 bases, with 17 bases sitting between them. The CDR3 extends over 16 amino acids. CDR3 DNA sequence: TGTGCCAGCAGCTTAGAAGGACTCACCTATGGGGAGACCCAGTACTTC. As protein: CASSLEGLTYGETQYF. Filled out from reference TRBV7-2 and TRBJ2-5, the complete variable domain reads GAGVSQSPSNKVTEKGKDVELRCDPISGHTALYWYRQSLGQGLEFLIYFQGNSAPDKSGLPSDRFSAERTGGSVSTLTIQRTQQEDSAVYLCASSLEGLTYGETQYFGPGTRLLVL.

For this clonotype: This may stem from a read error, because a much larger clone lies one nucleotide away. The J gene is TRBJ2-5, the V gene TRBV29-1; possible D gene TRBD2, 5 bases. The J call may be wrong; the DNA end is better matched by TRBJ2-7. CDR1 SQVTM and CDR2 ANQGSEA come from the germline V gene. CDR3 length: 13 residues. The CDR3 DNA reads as TGCAGCGTTGAACCCGGGGTCGGCGTCGAGCAGTACTTC. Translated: CSVEPGVGVEQYF.

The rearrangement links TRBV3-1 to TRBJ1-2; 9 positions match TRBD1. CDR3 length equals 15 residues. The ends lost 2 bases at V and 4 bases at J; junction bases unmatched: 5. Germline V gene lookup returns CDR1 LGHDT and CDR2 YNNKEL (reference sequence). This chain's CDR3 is CASSQLGQGGYGYTF. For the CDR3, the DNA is TGTGCCAGCAGCCAATTGGGACAGGGCGGCTATGGCTACACCTTC.

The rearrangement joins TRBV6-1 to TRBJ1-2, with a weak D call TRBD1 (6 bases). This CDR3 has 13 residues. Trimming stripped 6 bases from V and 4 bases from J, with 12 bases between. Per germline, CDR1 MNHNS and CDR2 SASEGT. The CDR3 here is CASSRDTLYGYTF. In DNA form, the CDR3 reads TGTGCCAGCAGCCGGGACACCCTCTATGGCTACACCTTC.

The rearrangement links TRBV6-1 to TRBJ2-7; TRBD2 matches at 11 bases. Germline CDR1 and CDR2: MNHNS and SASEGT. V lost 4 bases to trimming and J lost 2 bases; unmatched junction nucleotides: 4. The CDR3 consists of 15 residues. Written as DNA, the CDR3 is TGTGCCAGCAGTGTTATAGCGGGAGGGCCCTACGAGCAGTACTTC. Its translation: CASSVIAGGPYEQYF.

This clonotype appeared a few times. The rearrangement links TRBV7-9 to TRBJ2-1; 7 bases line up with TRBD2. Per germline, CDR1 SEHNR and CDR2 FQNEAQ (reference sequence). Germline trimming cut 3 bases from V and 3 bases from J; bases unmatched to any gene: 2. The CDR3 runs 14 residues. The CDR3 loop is CASSLTSFYNEQFF. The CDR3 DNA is TGTGCCAGCAGCTTGACTAGCTTCTACAATGAGCAGTTCTTC. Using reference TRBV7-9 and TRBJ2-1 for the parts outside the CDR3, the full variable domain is DTGVSQNPRHKITKRGQNVTFRCDPISEHNRLYWYRQTLGQGPEFLTYFQNEAQLEKSRLLSDRFSAERPKGSFSTLEIQRTEQGDSAMYLCASSLTSFYNEQFFGPGTRLTVL.

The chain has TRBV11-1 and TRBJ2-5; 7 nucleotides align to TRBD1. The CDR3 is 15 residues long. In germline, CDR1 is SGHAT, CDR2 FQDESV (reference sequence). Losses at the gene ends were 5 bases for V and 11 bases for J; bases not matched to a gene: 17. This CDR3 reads CASSPRERGPNEQYF. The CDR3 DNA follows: TGTGCCAGCAGCCCGAGGGAAAGGGGGCCGAATGAGCAGTACTTC.